This TCR beta chain was identified in a study of T cell responses to AZD1222 COVID-19 vaccine. Findings and limits, study-wide: Clonal diversity was possibly underestimated, and the donors were mostly white British, with more females.

On this clone itself: Its antigen is not identified.

Clones were read by immunoSEQ multiplex PCR, and TCRdb kept only the in-frame ones, dropping some. The sample has under 200,000 clones, around 94% seen once. Material: peripheral blood, obtained 28 days after the second dose of the MenACWY control vaccine. The receptor was isolated from an adult who received the MenACWY meningococcal vaccine as a control.

CDR3 sequence reads: CAWRPPTTGEQYF. Here the CDR3 DNA reads TGTGCCTGGAGGCCCCCGACTACGGGCGAGCAGTACTTC. The V call is TRBV30, the J call TRBJ2-7; D might be TRBD2 (5 bases). Germline loops: CDR1 GTSNPN, CDR2 SVGIG (reference sequence). V shed 3 bases and J shed 6 bases, with 15 bases lying between them. The CDR3 contains 13 residues.